This is a list of T cell receptor beta chains from one sample in a study of cytomegalovirus exposure and HLA in healthy donors. Assay used: immunoSEQ multiplex PCR; TCRdb lists only in-frame clones, some missing. This table holds 100,000 to 150,000 clones, 89% found once. The specimen was PBMCs. These TCRs come from a woman aged 18 to 35 in good health and CMV-seronegative. Both conserved end residues are part of each CDR3. The D gene is left open where the match is weak. Only some rows state a clone size, as once, few, many or a class for expanded clones.

clone size: once
V gene: TRBV5-1
J gene: TRBJ1-2
D gene: .
CDR3 protein: CASSLAGGEYGYTF
CDR3 DNA: TGCGCCAGCAGCTTGGCCGGAGGAGAATATGGCTACACCTTC

clone size: .
V gene: TRBV28
J gene: TRBJ2-7
D gene: TRBD2
CDR3 protein: CASSLGGHPYEQYF
CDR3 DNA: TGTGCCAGCAGTTTGGGAGGGCACCCCTACGAGCAGTACTTC

clone size: .
V gene: TRBV5-1
J gene: TRBJ1-4
D gene: TRBD1
CDR3 protein: CASSFRDRSEKLFF
CDR3 DNA: TGCGCCAGCAGCTTCCGGGACAGATCGGAAAAACTGTTTTTT

clone size: .
V gene: TRBV28
J gene: TRBJ2-7
D gene: TRBD1
CDR3 protein: CASSRQGELYEQYF
CDR3 DNA: TGTGCCAGCAGTCGACAGGGGGAGTTATACGAGCAGTACTTC

clone size: .
V gene: TRBV28
J gene: TRBJ1-2
D gene: TRBD1
CDR3 protein: CASSPDRDGYTF
CDR3 DNA: TGTGCCAGCAGTCCCGACAGGGATGGCTACACCTTC

clone size: .
V gene: TRBV28
J gene: TRBJ2-5
D gene: .
CDR3 protein: CASSRGDNGGETQYF
CDR3 DNA: TGTGCCAGCAGTCGAGGGGACAACGGGGGGGAGACCCAGTACTTC

clone size: .
V gene: TRBV19
J gene: TRBJ2-3
D gene: .
CDR3 protein: CASCAGTLDTQYF
CDR3 DNA: TGTGCCAGTTGCGCTGGGACACTAGATACGCAGTATTTT

clone size: .
V gene: TRBV18
J gene: TRBJ1-2
D gene: TRBD1
CDR3 protein: CASSSGQDRGYTF
CDR3 DNA: TGTGCCAGCTCATCGGGACAGGACCGTGGCTACACCTTC

clone size: .
V gene: TRBV9
J gene: TRBJ2-1
D gene: TRBD2
CDR3 protein: CASSVGLAGGNEQFF
CDR3 DNA: TGTGCCAGCAGCGTAGGGCTAGCGGGGGGTAATGAGCAGTTCTTC

clone size: .
V gene: TRBV5-1
J gene: TRBJ1-3
D gene: TRBD1
CDR3 protein: CASSHGTGNSGNTIYF
CDR3 DNA: TGCGCCAGCAGTCACGGGACAGGGAACTCTGGAAACACCATATATTTT

clone size: .
V gene: TRBV7-9
J gene: TRBJ2-5
D gene: TRBD1
CDR3 protein: CASSMGQGGETQYF
CDR3 DNA: TGTGCCAGCAGCATGGGACAGGGGGGGGAGACCCAGTACTTC

clone size: .
V gene: TRBV28
J gene: TRBJ1-4
D gene: TRBD1
CDR3 protein: CASSQTGGASEKLFF
CDR3 DNA: TGTGCCAGCAGTCAGACAGGGGGCGCGTCTGAAAAACTGTTTTTT

clone size: .
V gene: TRBV28
J gene: TRBJ1-2
D gene: TRBD1
CDR3 protein: CASRQGDYGYTF
CDR3 DNA: TGTGCCAGCAGACAGGGGGACTATGGCTACACCTTC

clone size: .
V gene: TRBV11-2
J gene: TRBJ1-2
D gene: TRBD1
CDR3 protein: CASSSDRGPGKGYGYTF
CDR3 DNA: TGTGCCAGCAGCTCCGACAGGGGGCCCGGGAAGGGCTATGGCTACACCTTC

clone size: once
V gene: TRBV4-3
J gene: TRBJ2-1
D gene: .
CDR3 protein: CASSQDRSAGTYNEQFF
CDR3 DNA: TGCGCCAGCAGCCAAGATAGGTCGGCAGGGACCTACAATGAGCAGTTCTTC

clone size: .
V gene: TRBV20-1
J gene: TRBJ2-5
D gene: .
CDR3 protein: CSAGVKETQYF
CDR3 DNA: TGCAGTGCCGGGGTTAAGGAGACCCAGTACTTC

clone size: few
V gene: TRBV6-6
J gene: TRBJ1-5
D gene: .
CDR3 protein: CASYSSYSNQPQHF
CDR3 DNA: TGTGCCAGCTACAGCAGCTATAGCAATCAGCCCCAGCATTTT

clone size: .
V gene: TRBV19
J gene: TRBJ2-3
D gene: .
CDR3 protein: CASRSGRGTQYF
CDR3 DNA: TGTGCCAGTCGATCGGGCCGGGGTACGCAGTATTTT

clone size: .
V gene: TRBV7-6
J gene: TRBJ2-7
D gene: TRBD2
CDR3 protein: CASSLASGTYEQYF
CDR3 DNA: TGTGCCAGCAGCTTGGCTAGCGGAACCTACGAGCAGTACTTC

clone size: .
V gene: TRBV11-2
J gene: TRBJ1-3
D gene: .
CDR3 protein: CASSPRVGGHTIYF
CDR3 DNA: TGTGCCAGCAGCCCCCGGGTGGGGGGTCACACCATATATTTT

clone size: once
V gene: TRBV27
J gene: TRBJ1-1
D gene: TRBD1
CDR3 protein: CASSSQGGSTEAFF
CDR3 DNA: TGTGCCAGCAGTTCACAGGGGGGAAGCACTGAAGCTTTCTTT

clone size: .
V gene: TRBV28
J gene: TRBJ2-7
D gene: TRBD1
CDR3 protein: CASSPPLPGQATYEQYF
CDR3 DNA: TGTGCCAGCAGTCCACCTCTGCCCGGACAGGCTACCTACGAGCAGTACTTC

clone size: .
V gene: TRBV29-1
J gene: TRBJ2-5
D gene: TRBD1
CDR3 protein: CSVDRGSETQYF
CDR3 DNA: TGCAGCGTTGACAGGGGGTCGGAGACCCAGTACTTC

clone size: .
V gene: TRBV16
J gene: TRBJ1-1
D gene: TRBD1
CDR3 protein: CASSQPDRGGTEAFF
CDR3 DNA: TGTGCCAGCAGCCAACCAGACAGGGGAGGGACTGAAGCTTTCTTT

clone size: .
V gene: TRBV29-1
J gene: TRBJ1-4
D gene: .
CDR3 protein: CSVAPRLSGEKLFF
CDR3 DNA: TGCAGCGTTGCGCCCCGACTGAGCGGGGAAAAACTGTTTTTT

clone size: .
V gene: TRBV28
J gene: TRBJ1-2
D gene: .
CDR3 protein: CASIPTGREYGYTF
CDR3 DNA: TGTGCCAGCATCCCAACAGGAAGAGAGTATGGCTACACCTTC

clone size: .
V gene: TRBV15
J gene: TRBJ1-1
D gene: .
CDR3 protein: CATSRGQENTEAFF
CDR3 DNA: TGTGCCACCAGCAGGGGACAAGAGAACACTGAAGCTTTCTTT

clone size: .
V gene: TRBV29-1
J gene: TRBJ2-6
D gene: .
CDR3 protein: CSVRESGANVLTF
CDR3 DNA: TGCAGCGTGAGGGAGTCCGGGGCCAACGTCCTGACTTTC

clone size: .
V gene: TRBV14
J gene: TRBJ2-1
D gene: .
CDR3 protein: CASSQEKADLYNEQFF
CDR3 DNA: TGTGCCAGCAGCCAAGAAAAAGCGGACCTATACAATGAGCAGTTCTTC

clone size: .
V gene: TRBV6-4
J gene: TRBJ2-2
D gene: .
CDR3 protein: CASSESEGVSTGELFF
CDR3 DNA: TGTGCCAGCAGTGAGTCTGAGGGAGTGTCAACCGGGGAGCTGTTTTTT

clone size: .
V gene: TRBV27
J gene: TRBJ2-1
D gene: .
CDR3 protein: CASSLSPGSYNEQFF
CDR3 DNA: TGTGCCAGCAGTTTATCGCCGGGAAGCTACAATGAGCAGTTCTTC